What follows are 19 T cell receptor beta chains derived from one specimen sequenced in a study of Graves' ophthalmopathy and Graves' hyperthyroidism. Transcripts of RNA were the source for amplifying TCR beta CDR3 regions. The authors performed first-round RT-PCR with HTBI primers and then a second-round multiplex PCR. TCRdb reanalysed the multiplex PCR reads using MiXCR and keeps one entry per CDR3 protein. The sample consists of hundreds of thousands of distinct CDR3 sequences, under 25% of them appearing once. Sequences were obtained from peripheral blood. The receptors derive from a woman under 30 with stable Graves' hyperthyroidism.

This clonotype appeared many times. This chain links TRBV7-2 with TRBJ1-2; 10 bases are shared with TRBD1. This CDR3 has 15 amino acids. Germline loops: CDR1 SGHTA, CDR2 FQGNSA. The V and J ends lost 4 bases and 7 bases, in that order; junction bases with no gene match: 9. The CDR3 region has the DNA TGTGCCAGCAGCTCGACAGGGGGCACTTACAGTGGCTACACCTTC. Residues: CASSSTGGTYSGYTF. Drawing the rest from reference TRBV7-2 and TRBJ1-2, the complete variable domain is GAGVSQSPSNKVTEKGKDVELRCDPISGHTALYWYRQSLGQGLEFLIYFQGNSAPDKSGLPSDRFSAERTGGSVSTLTIQRTQQEDSAVYLCASSSTGGTYSGYTFGSGTRLTVV.

Details on this clonotype: One end of the junction does not line up with germline, which may come from a read error. This chain links TRBV7-9 with TRBJ2-2; 8 bases match TRBD1. Germline CDR1 reads SEHNR; CDR2 reads FQNEAQ (reference sequence). The CDR3 contains 14 residues. The CDR3, as DNA: TGTCCCAGCAGCTTTGACAGGGGCACCGGGGAGCTGTTTTTT. It translates to CPSSFDRGTGELFF.

This rearrangement joins TRBV29-1 to TRBJ2-7; tentatively, D is TRBD2 (5 bases). The V gene lost 6 bases and the J gene lost 5 bases, with 17 bases spanning the gap. This CDR3 comprises 13 residues. Germline V gene sequence: CDR1 SQVTM, CDR2 ANQGSEA. The CDR3, as DNA: TGCAGCGTATTACTAGGGATCATCGACGAGCAGTACTTC. This gives the protein CSVLLGIIDEQYF.

The table lists this clonotype with many counts. The chain is built from TRBV30 and TRBJ2-7; TRBD2 is a possible D gene (5 bases). This CDR3 spans 12 amino acids. Germline CDR1 reads GTSNPN; CDR2 reads SVGIG (reference sequence). The DNA for the CDR3 is TGTGAAAGTAGCGCCGCTTCAAACGAGCAGTACTTC. This sequence encodes CESSAASNEQYF.

This clonotype is a singleton in its sample. The chain uses TRBV29-1 and TRBJ1-2; D is unclear. CDR3 length equals 8 residues. Between the trimmed V and J ends, which lost 4 bases and 7 bases, there was a span of 1 base. The germline gives CDR1 SQVTM, CDR2 ANQGSEA. The CDR3 nucleotides read TGCAGCGTTGGTGGCTACACCTTC. It yields the protein CSVGGYTF.

This clonotype was detected only a few times. CDR3 coding DNA: TGTGCCAGCAAAGTACAGCCATCCCAAGAGACCCAGTACTTC. It is translated as CASKVQPSQETQYF. The chain carries TRBV6-1 and TRBJ2-5; D remains ambiguous. Deletions cut 7 bases from V and 1 base from J, with 13 bases between. The CDR3 contains 14 residues. The germline CDR1 and CDR2 sequences are MNHNS and SASEGT.

The table lists this clonotype with many counts. The chain uses TRBV7-9 and TRBJ1-1; D might be TRBD1 (5 bases). Trimming pared 1 base from V and 4 bases from J, leaving 10 bases between. The germline CDR1 and CDR2 sequences are SEHNR and FQNEAQ (reference sequence). The CDR3 has 14 amino acids. This chain's CDR3 is CASSLERGITEAFF. The CDR3 region has the DNA TGTGCCAGCAGCTTAGAGCGGGGGATCACTGAAGCTTTCTTT.

This clonotype was counted ten times or more. The chain carries TRBV20-1 and TRBJ2-5; D possibly corresponds to TRBD1 (6 bases). V shed 5 bases and J shed 5 bases, with 15 bases lying between them. Germline lookup yields CDR1 DFQATT and CDR2 SNEGSKA (reference sequence). The CDR3 is 13 amino acids. The CDR3 DNA sequence: TGCAGTGCTTTTTGGGGGCCGGATGAGACCCAGTACTTC. It encodes CSAFWGPDETQYF.

This clonotype was seen many times. The gene calls are TRBV6-1 and TRBJ2-2; no clear D. The CDR3 consists of 15 residues. From germline, CDR1 is MNHNS and CDR2 SASEGT. V was shortened by 0 bases and J by 3 bases, with 8 bases between the two germline ends. CDR3 in amino acids: CASSEASRHTGELFF. The CDR3 DNA sequence: TGTGCCAGCAGTGAAGCGTCTAGACACACCGGGGAGCTGTTTTTT.

This clonotype was seen ten or more times. This chain uses TRBV12-3 or TRBV12-4 with TRBJ1-5; D gene unclear. This CDR3 has 16 residues. Trimming took off 6 bases at V and 5 bases at J, with 20 bases between the two ends. The CDR3 nucleotides are TGTGCCAGCAGCCTCGTGGGGAGTTCGTCCTATCAGCCCCAGCATTTT. The encoded protein is CASSLVGSSSYQPQHF.

The chain uses TRBV28 and TRBJ1-5; 7 bases line up with TRBD1. From germline, CDR1 is MDHEN and CDR2 SYDVKM. This CDR3 has 17 amino acids. Trimming removed 2 bases from V and 2 bases from J; junction bases left unmatched: 9. This CDR3 is CASSLRSRTGRNQPQHF. CDR3 bases: TGTGCCAGCAGTTTAAGGAGTCGGACAGGCCGCAATCAGCCCCAGCATTTT.

This clonotype was found many times. The rearrangement joins TRBV7-2 to TRBJ1-5; D unclear. The CDR3 totals 15 residues. CDR1 SGHTA and CDR2 FQGNSA come from the germline V gene. The V and J ends lost 2 bases and 3 bases respectively, with 11 bases between them. In DNA form, the CDR3 reads TGTGCCAGCAGCTTAACTGGGCTAACCAATCAGCCCCAGCATTTT. Its protein is CASSLTGLTNQPQHF.

This clonotype was observed a few times. The gene calls are TRBV3-1 and TRBJ2-2; D is perhaps TRBD1 (5 bases). Germline CDR1 LGHDT, CDR2 YNNKEL (reference sequence). The CDR3 extends over 16 amino acids. Trimming removed 0 bases from V and 5 bases from J, with 13 bases in between. This chain's CDR3 is CASSQEVGLQTGELFF. The CDR3 DNA sequence: TGTGCCAGCAGCCAAGAGGTGGGGCTTCAAACCGGGGAGCTGTTTTTT.

At least ten counts were recorded for this clonotype. This rearrangement joins TRBV20-1 to TRBJ2-7; 13 nucleotides agree with TRBD2. Trimming took 1 base from V and 4 from J; bases not matched to a gene: 1. Germline V gene lookup returns CDR1 DFQATT and CDR2 SNEGSKA (reference sequence). The CDR3 runs to 14 residues. CDR3 residues: CSARGTSGRYEQYF. CDR3 in DNA: TGCAGTGCTAGAGGGACTAGCGGGAGATACGAGCAGTACTTC.

This clonotype was seen many times. The chain recombines TRBV28 with TRBJ2-5; D is possibly TRBD1 or TRBD2 (6 bases each). CDR1 is MDHEN and CDR2 is SYDVKM in the germline V gene. This CDR3 region has 17 residues. Trimming shortened V by 2 bases and J by 5 bases, and 21 bases separated the two germline ends. CDR3 coding DNA: TGTGCCAGCAGTTTAACTGGAGGGGGGTACAGGCGGGAGACCCAGTACTTC. It is translated as CASSLTGGGYRRETQYF.

This clonotype was recorded many times. The chain couples TRBV28 to TRBJ2-7; possible D gene TRBD1, 5 bases. The V end lost 4 bases, the J end lost 2 bases, and 12 bases lay between the germline ends. The CDR3 has 14 residues. Germline V CDR1 and CDR2: MDHEN, SYDVKM. DNA of the CDR3: TGTGCCAGCAGTTGGGGCGGCCAAACCTACGAGCAGTACTTC. This translates into CASSWGGQTYEQYF.

This clonotype occurred many times. The chain couples TRBV6-5 to TRBJ1-1, with a tentative D call TRBD1 (6 bases). Trimming shortened V by 0 bases and J by 11 bases, and 16 bases separated the two germline ends. CDR1 is MNHEY and CDR2 is SVGAGI in the germline V gene. The CDR3 has 14 amino acids. The CDR3 loop is CASSYSGAGVRAFF. The CDR3 coding sequence is TGTGCCAGCAGTTACTCGGGGGCAGGGGTAAGGGCTTTCTTT.

This clonotype was found many times. The chain couples TRBV6-2 or TRBV6-3 to TRBJ1-5; 10 nucleotides match TRBD1. J gave up 6 bases and V 6 bases, and 8 bases lay outside the gene matches. This CDR3 region has 15 residues. Per the germline V gene, CDR1 is MNHEY and CDR2 is SVGEGT. The CDR3 bases are TGTGCCAGCAGCGTCCGAAGACAGGGGGCTCAGCCCCAGCATTTT. Amino acid sequence: CASSVRRQGAQPQHF.

The rearrangement links TRBV25-1 to TRBJ2-5; the D is unclear. Germline V CDR1 and CDR2: MGHDK, SYGVNS. The CDR3 runs 15 residues. Trimming removed 1 base at V and 2 bases at J, with 11 bases between. The CDR3 coding sequence is TGTGCCAGCAGTGAATTCAGAGTAGGGCAAGAGACCCAGTACTTC. Translating gives CASSEFRVGQETQYF.